Listed here are 5 T cell receptor beta chains from one sample, sequenced in a study of shared clonotypes between healthy human individuals. Clones were sequenced by immunoSEQ multiplex PCR, and TCRdb holds only the in-frame ones, with some missing. The data hold over a million clones, with just under 99% observed a single time. Material: naive CD4+ T cells sorted from blood. Subset specified: CD45RA+ positively selected. The receptors were sampled from a man between 25 and 39 years old in good health.

This chain joins TRBV11-2 and TRBJ1-3, with D unclear. Germline V lookup: CDR1 SGHAT, CDR2 FQNNGV. Trimming pared 1 base from V and 0 bases from J, leaving 13 bases between. The CDR3 totals 17 residues. The CDR3 sequence: CASSLGGWFYSGNTIYF. CDR3 DNA: TGTGCCAGCAGCTTAGGAGGCTGGTTCTACTCTGGAAACACCATATATTTT. The full variable domain, in which reference TRBV11-2 and TRBJ1-3 provide the parts outside the CDR3, is EAGVAQSPRYKIIEKRQSVAFWCNPISGHATLYWYQQILGQGPKLLIQFQNNGVVDDSQLPKDRFSAERLKGVDSTLKIQPAKLEDSAVYLCASSLGGWFYSGNTIYFGEGSWLTVV.

This clone appeared once. V is TRBV18 and J is TRBJ2-7; 12 bases map to TRBD1. The CDR3 sequence is 15 residues long. CDR1 KGHSH and CDR2 LQKENI come from the germline V gene. V lost 3 bases to trimming and J lost 5 bases; unmatched junction nucleotides: 5. This chain's CDR3 is CASSPGTGGMDEQYF. In DNA, the CDR3 is TGTGCCAGCTCACCGGGGACAGGGGGCATGGACGAGCAGTACTTC. Filled out from reference TRBV18 and TRBJ2-7, the complete variable domain reads NAGVMQNPRHLVRRRGQEARLRCSPMKGHSHVYWYRQLPEEGLKFMVYLQKENIIDESGMPKERFSAEFPKEGPSILRIQQVVRGDSAAYFCASSPGTGGMDEQYFGPGTRLTVT.

This clone has just one count. Other DNA sequences of this sample code for an identical CDR3. The rearrangement joins TRBV6-6 to TRBJ2-7; tentative D call: TRBD1 (5 bases). The CDR3 spans 13 residues. Germline V CDR1 and CDR2: MNHNY, SVGAGI (reference sequence). The germline V and J ends were trimmed by 0 bases and 4 bases, with 7 bases remaining between them. This CDR3 reads CASSYSGRYEQYF. The CDR3 region has the DNA TGTGCCAGCAGTTACTCGGGGCGTTACGAGCAGTACTTC.

This clone appeared a single time. The CDR3 sequence is CASSLKGASRYNEQFF. For the CDR3, the DNA is TGTGCCAGCAGCTTGAAGGGGGCGAGCCGCTACAATGAGCAGTTCTTC. The chain recombines TRBV5-6 with TRBJ2-1, with 7 bases aligning to TRBD1. The CDR3 sequence is 16 residues long. Trimming took 1 base from V and 3 from J; bases not matched to a gene: 7. Germline loops: CDR1 SGHDT, CDR2 YYEEEE.

The chain joins TRBV11-2 to TRBJ1-1; D gene unclear. V lost 7 bases to trimming and J lost 1 base, with 13 bases between them. Germline V gene sequence: CDR1 SGHAT, CDR2 FQNNGV. This CDR3 has 14 amino acids. Here the CDR3 reads CASTLGVGNTEAFF. The CDR3 coding sequence is TGTGCCAGCACTTTGGGTGTAGGGAACACTGAAGCTTTCTTT.